The clone carrying this T cell receptor (beta chain) occurred many times. The antigen is unknown. The sample comes from a study of early T cells in non-severe SARS-CoV-2 infection. Background on the study: The chains were unpaired, and the sequenced material was bulk RNA from unsorted whole blood. Findings of the study overall: The VDJdb matching leaned toward anti-spike CD8 responses and overlooked private and CD4 specificities.

After removal of 2 bases from V and 8 bases from J, the junction contained 9 bases not matched to a gene. Germline V lookup: CDR1 SGHDT, CDR2 YYEEEE. This CDR3 has 14 amino acids. In the library, individual cDNA molecules carried attached unique molecular identifiers. TCRdb independently ran MiXCR on the 5' RACE reads; one entry per CDR3 protein. The sample has approximately 97,000 distinct CDR3 sequences, approximately 11% seen once; the top ten hold just over 4.5%. This specimen was whole blood, taken at baseline. The V gene is TRBV5-6, the J gene TRBJ2-5; 7 bases line up with TRBD1. The receptor was derived from an adult who was a healthcare worker with PCR-confirmed SARS-CoV-2 infection or an uninfected control (not recorded which). CDR3 residues: CASSFSGTVGTQYF. The CDR3 coding sequence is TGTGCCAGCAGCTTCTCCGGGACAGTGGGTACCCAGTACTTC.